Listed here are 24 T cell receptor beta chains from one sample, sequenced in a study of T cell responses to AZD1222 COVID-19 vaccine. Measured with immunoSEQ multiplex PCR; TCRdb has only the in-frame clones, and not every one. The table lists some 190,000 clones, around 90% of them singletons. The material was peripheral blood, obtained 28 days after the second AZD1222 dose. The receptors shown here come from an adult who received the AZD1222 COVID-19 vaccine.

J is TRBJ2-7 and V is TRBV3-1 (or the pseudogene TRBV3-2); 7 bases align to TRBD1. The CDR3 totals 12 residues. The germline CDR1 and CDR2 sequences are LGHDT and YNNKEL (reference sequence). After removal of 1 base from V and 6 bases from J, the junction contained 0 bases not matched to a gene. The CDR3 spells CASSQAGGEQYF. The CDR3 DNA reads as TGTGCCAGCAGCCAAGCAGGGGGCGAGCAGTACTTC.

The rearrangement joins TRBV27 to TRBJ1-3; maybe TRBD1 (5 bases). V was pared by 5 bases and J by 2 bases, with 13 bases between. The length of the CDR3 is 15 residues. Looked up from germline, CDR1 is MNHEY and CDR2 is SMNVEV (reference sequence). This chain's CDR3 is CASSHPGLTGNTIYF. The CDR3, as DNA: TGTGCCAGCAGTCACCCAGGGCTAACTGGAAACACCATATATTTT.

This sequence joins TRBV28 and TRBJ1-2, with 9 bases lining up with TRBD1. The junction had 10 bases not matched to a gene; V was cut back by 8 bases and J by 3 bases. CDR3 length equals 15 residues. Germline assignment: CDR1 MDHEN and CDR2 SYDVKM. The CDR3 sequence is CASSNTGTGYYGYTF. CDR3 DNA sequence: TGTGCCAGCTCCAACACCGGGACAGGGTACTATGGCTACACCTTC.

V and J are TRBV30 and TRBJ2-7; D gene unclear. Per germline, CDR1 GTSNPN and CDR2 SVGIG (reference sequence). V was clipped by 2 bases and J by 3 bases, with 14 bases between them. The CDR3 has 14 amino acids. CDR3: CAWSPKRLGYEQYF. Written as DNA, the CDR3 is TGTGCCTGGAGTCCTAAGCGACTGGGCTACGAGCAGTACTTC.

V usage is TRBV19 and J usage is TRBJ2-1; D gene uncertain. V was trimmed by 1 base and J by 4 bases, leaving 11 bases between them. CDR3 length: 15 amino acids. Germline-derived CDR1 and CDR2 are LNHDA and SQIVND (reference sequence). CDR3 sequence reads: CASSIGGYPYNEQFF. The CDR3 bases are TGTGCCAGTAGTATAGGTGGGTACCCTTACAATGAGCAGTTCTTC.

The CDR3 spells CATSRDMAGGREQYF. DNA of the CDR3: TGTGCCACCAGCAGAGATATGGCAGGGGGACGCGAGCAGTACTTC. The V gene is TRBV15, the J gene TRBJ2-7, with TRBD1 matching 7 bases. Germline V CDR1 and CDR2: LNHNV, YYDKDF (reference sequence). The length of the CDR3 is 15 residues. Unmatched junction bases numbered 8, after V lost 0 bases and J lost 6 bases. Full variable domain (rest looked up from reference TRBV15 and TRBJ2-7): DAMVIQNPRYQVTQFGKPVTLSCSQTLNHNVMYWYQQKSSQAPKLLFHYYDKDFNNEADTPDNFQSRRPNTSFCFLDIRSPGLGDTAMYLCATSRDMAGGREQYFGPGTRLTVT.

The rearrangement links TRBV18 to TRBJ2-5, with TRBD2 matching 7 bases. There are 16 residues in the CDR3. Trimming cost V 0 bases and J 4 bases; bases outside gene matches: 8. From germline, CDR1 is KGHSH and CDR2 LQKENI. CDR3 loop: CASSPPDLAVGETQYF. The DNA for the CDR3 is TGTGCCAGCTCACCACCAGATCTAGCGGTCGGAGAGACCCAGTACTTC. The full variable domain, its missing parts supplied by reference TRBV18 and TRBJ2-5, is NAGVMQNPRHLVRRRGQEARLRCSPMKGHSHVYWYRQLPEEGLKFMVYLQKENIIDESGMPKERFSAEFPKEGPSILRIQQVVRGDSAAYFCASSPPDLAVGETQYFGPGTRLLVL.

This chain joins TRBV19 and TRBJ1-3, with 8 bases identical to TRBD1. V lost 8 bases and J lost 4; bases outside the gene matches: 10. Per germline, CDR1 LNHDA and CDR2 SQIVND (reference sequence). The CDR3 is 15 residues long. CDR3 loop: CASENQGALGNTIYF. DNA of the CDR3: TGTGCCAGTGAAAACCAGGGGGCGCTGGGAAACACCATATATTTT.

This clone showed up just a few times. The rearrangement joins TRBV7-3 to TRBJ1-1; TRBD1 is a possible D gene (6 bases). Germline lookup yields CDR1 SGHTA and CDR2 FQGTGA. Trimming stripped 4 bases from V and 2 bases from J, with 11 bases between. The CDR3 has 14 residues. The CDR3 loop reads CASSSPGGNTEAFF. CDR3 DNA: TGTGCCAGCAGCTCTCCGGGGGGCAACACTGAAGCTTTCTTT.

The chain uses TRBV7-3 and TRBJ2-1; D remains unclear. CDR1 and CDR2 (germline): SGHTA, FQGTGA. Trimming removed 1 base at V and 5 bases at J, with 6 bases between. The CDR3 has 13 amino acids. CDR3 protein: CASSLNKDNEQFF. DNA for the CDR3: TGTGCCAGCAGCTTAAACAAGGACAATGAGCAGTTCTTC.

This sequence joins TRBV10-2 and TRBJ1-5; D is unclear. The CDR3 totals 13 residues. Between the trimmed V and J ends, which lost 8 bases and 5 bases, there was a span of 13 bases. Looked up from germline, CDR1 is WSHSY and CDR2 is SAAADI. This CDR3 reads CASQDGMDQPQHF. Written as DNA, the CDR3 is TGCGCCAGCCAAGACGGAATGGATCAGCCCCAGCATTTT.

The V call is TRBV7-8, the J call TRBJ1-2; TRBD1 matches 7 bases. With 1 base clipped from V and 8 bases from J, the junction kept 1 base outside the gene matches. The CDR3 is 12 residues long. CDR1 is SGHVS and CDR2 is FQNEAQ in the germline V gene. The chain's CDR3 is CASSLGGGGYTF. CDR3 DNA sequence: TGTGCCAGCAGCTTAGGAGGGGGCGGCTACACCTTC.

The CDR3 coding sequence is TGCGCCAGCCTACGAGGGGATAGAGATGAGCAGTTCTTC. Amino acids: CASLRGDRDEQFF. The rearrangement links TRBV23-1 to TRBJ2-1; D tentatively fits TRBD1 or TRBD2 (5 bases each). TRBV23-1 is labeled an ORF, and its function is uncertain. The length of the CDR3 is 13 residues. The V end was cut by 8 bases, the J end by 8 bases, with 16 bases between.

CDR3 DNA sequence: TGTGCCAGCAGTTTTCGGACAGGGGGCGCTTGGGGGGAGCTGTTTTTT. Translated, it gives CASSFRTGGAWGELFF. The J gene is TRBJ2-2, the V gene TRBV27; TRBD1 aligns across 11 bases. This CDR3 has 16 amino acids. CDR1 MNHEY and CDR2 SMNVEV come from the germline V gene (reference sequence). The V and J ends lost 3 bases and 8 bases, in that order; junction bases with no gene match: 8.

V and J are TRBV5-1 and TRBJ2-5; D call uncertain. Per germline, CDR1 SGHRS and CDR2 YFSETQ. The CDR3 spans 14 residues. Trimming took 6 bases from V and 0 from J, leaving 12 bases between them. The chain's CDR3 is CASTSDGHQETQYF. CDR3 nucleotide sequence: TGCGCCAGCACCTCGGACGGTCACCAAGAGACCCAGTACTTC.

This chain joins TRBV6-6 and TRBJ2-2; possible D gene TRBD1, 6 bases. This CDR3 is built from 16 residues. Germline CDR1 is MNHNY and CDR2 is SVGAGI (reference sequence). Trimming cost V 10 bases and J 1 base, with 19 bases left between them. The CDR3 reads CATQIPGAQNTGELFF. The CDR3 coding sequence is TGTGCCACTCAAATCCCAGGGGCCCAGAACACCGGGGAGCTGTTTTTT.

CDR3 nucleotides: TGTGCCAGCAGTGGCCCCCGGGGTAATTACGAGCAGTACTTC. It is translated as CASSGPRGNYEQYF. The rearrangement uses TRBV2 and TRBJ2-7, with D possibly matching TRBD2 (5 bases). Germline V gene sequence: CDR1 SNHLY, CDR2 FYNNEI. This CDR3 spans 14 amino acids. The V end lost 4 bases, the J end lost 4 bases, and 14 bases lay between the germline ends.

This chain links TRBV14 with TRBJ1-6; possibly TRBD1 for D (5 bases). Germline CDR1 SGHDN, CDR2 FVKESK. This CDR3 is 18 amino acids long. V shed 0 bases and J shed 2 bases, with 14 bases lying between them. In DNA, the CDR3 is TGTGCCAGCAGCCAAGATATGGCCAGGGACGCCTATAATTCACCCCTCCACTTT. Encoded protein: CASSQDMARDAYNSPLHF.

V is TRBV5-4 and J is TRBJ2-1, with 12 bases matching TRBD2. CDR3 length equals 15 residues. Looked up from germline, CDR1 is SGHNT and CDR2 is YYREEE (reference sequence). V trimming: 4 bases; J trimming: 8 bases; junction bases outside the gene matches: 7. This chain's CDR3 is CASSKTSGRRHEQFF. CDR3 nucleotide sequence: TGTGCCAGCAGCAAGACTAGCGGGAGAAGGCATGAGCAGTTCTTC.

The chain employs TRBV7-9 and TRBJ1-6; possible D gene TRBD1, 6 bases. V lost 6 bases to trimming and J lost 6 bases, with 21 bases between them. This CDR3 region has 17 residues. Germline assignment: CDR1 SEHNR and CDR2 FQNEAQ (reference sequence). As DNA, the CDR3 is TGTGCCAGCAGTCCAGCGAACGGGGGGGCCCTTAATTCACCCCTCCACTTT. Translated: CASSPANGGALNSPLHF.

The gene calls are TRBV3-1 (or the pseudogene TRBV3-2) and TRBJ2-1; 10 nucleotides agree with TRBD1. Germline loops: CDR1 LGHDT, CDR2 YNNKEL (reference sequence). The junction had 15 bases not matched to a gene; V was cut back by 4 bases and J by 9 bases. CDR3 length: 17 residues. The CDR3 sequence: CASSRGAGQGLGGEQFF. CDR3 bases: TGTGCCAGCAGCCGAGGCGCGGGACAGGGGCTGGGGGGTGAGCAGTTCTTC.

In DNA form, the CDR3 reads TGTGCCTGGAGTAGGGGGGGTCAGCCCCAGCATTTT. It translates to CAWSRGGQPQHF. The chain couples TRBV30 to TRBJ1-5; possible D gene TRBD1, 6 bases. The germline V gene has CDR1 GTSNPN and CDR2 SVGIG (reference sequence). V lost 2 bases and J lost 6, with 8 bases in between. The CDR3 covers 12 residues.

The rearrangement joins TRBV2 to TRBJ1-5, with D perhaps TRBD1 (6 bases). Between the trimmed V and J ends, which lost 5 bases and 6 bases, there was a span of 11 bases. This CDR3 spans 13 amino acids. Germline CDR1 reads SNHLY; CDR2 reads FYNNEI. The DNA of the CDR3 is TGTGCCAGCAGTACCACAGGGAGTCAGCCCCAGCATTTT. Translation gives CASSTTGSQPQHF.

The chain links TRBV5-6 to TRBJ1-2; no firm D call. The germline V gene encodes CDR1 SGHDT and CDR2 YYEEEE. The germline V and J ends were trimmed by 0 bases and 3 bases, with 9 bases remaining between them. The CDR3 has 14 amino acids. CDR3 nucleotides: TGTGCCAGCAGCTTGGGGGGATTGGACTATGGCTACACCTTC. Protein sequence: CASSLGGLDYGYTF.